One and the same sample provided the 27 T cell receptor beta chains below, sequenced in a study of cytomegalovirus exposure and HLA in healthy donors. Repertoires were generated with immunoSEQ multiplex PCR, while TCRdb's copy carries only in-frame clones and drops some. This sample has tens of thousands of clones; roughly 95% occur once, and the top ten carry approximately 3.4%. Material: PBMCs. The receptors here all came from a woman in her late teens or twenties in good health and CMV-seropositive.

This chain links TRBV7-2 with TRBJ2-7; TRBD2 matches at 13 bases. This CDR3 contains 15 residues. Germline-derived CDR1 and CDR2 are SGHTA and FQGNSA. V trimming: 3 bases; J trimming: 5 bases; junction bases outside the gene matches: 4. Here the CDR3 reads CASSFRTSGGDEQYF. The CDR3 bases are TGTGCCAGCAGCTTTAGGACTAGCGGGGGTGACGAGCAGTACTTC. Filled out from reference TRBV7-2 and TRBJ2-7, the complete variable domain reads GAGVSQSPSNKVTEKGKDVELRCDPISGHTALYWYRQSLGQGLEFLIYFQGNSAPDKSGLPSDRFSAERTGGSVSTLTIQRTQQEDSAVYLCASSFRTSGGDEQYFGPGTRLTVT.

The rearrangement joins TRBV5-6 to TRBJ2-5, with TRBD1 identical over 10 bases. This CDR3 is built from 14 residues. Germline CDR1 and CDR2: SGHDT and YYEEEE. The V and J ends lost 4 bases and 5 bases, in that order; junction bases with no gene match: 5. Written as DNA, the CDR3 is TGTGCCAGCAGCCTGACAGGGGGCTTGGAGACCCAGTACTTC. Translation: CASSLTGGLETQYF.

The J gene is TRBJ2-3, the V gene TRBV2, with 7 bases fitting TRBD1. Trimming took 6 bases from V and 2 from J; bases not matched to a gene: 5. CDR1 is SNHLY and CDR2 is FYNNEI in the germline V gene. CDR3 length: 14 amino acids. The chain's CDR3 is CASSETGFTDTQYF. The CDR3 bases are TGTGCCAGCAGCGAGACAGGGTTCACAGATACGCAGTATTTT.

The chain employs TRBV27 and TRBJ2-7; a weak D match, TRBD2 (5 bases). V was shortened by 4 bases and J by 5 bases, with 15 bases between the two germline ends. The CDR3 sequence is 14 residues long. Germline assignment: CDR1 MNHEY and CDR2 SMNVEV (reference sequence). This CDR3 is CASSSRGTGHEQYF. The CDR3 region has the DNA TGTGCCAGCAGTTCCCGGGGAACGGGCCACGAGCAGTACTTC.

The chain uses TRBV5-5 and TRBJ2-7, with TRBD1 as a possible D gene (5 bases). CDR3 length: 14 residues. CDR1 and CDR2 (germline): SGHKS, YYEKEE (reference sequence). Trimming cost V 5 bases and J 3 bases, with 15 bases left between them. In DNA, the CDR3 is TGTGCCAGCAGGGGGATTGGGGCAGACTACGAGCAGTACTTC. Its translation: CASRGIGADYEQYF.

The chain joins TRBV7-2 to TRBJ1-4; D is ambiguous. The CDR3 has 15 residues. Trimming left V 4 bases short and J 3 bases short, with 12 bases between. CDR1 and CDR2 (germline): SGHTA, FQGNSA. CDR3: CASSSRDGANEKLFF. CDR3 bases: TGTGCCAGCAGCTCACGGGATGGGGCTAATGAAAAACTGTTTTTT.

The chain is built from TRBV5-1 and TRBJ1-2; possible D gene TRBD1, 5 bases. The germline V gene encodes CDR1 SGHRS and CDR2 YFSETQ. The V gene lost 0 bases and the J gene lost 6 bases, with 15 bases spanning the gap. This CDR3 region has 15 residues. The CDR3 loop is CASSLDGAGPDGYTF. The DNA for the CDR3 is TGCGCCAGCAGCTTGGATGGGGCAGGGCCGGATGGCTACACCTTC.

The chain uses TRBV11-3 and TRBJ2-7; no clear D. V lost 5 bases and J lost 4, with 9 bases in between. The CDR3 runs 12 residues. CDR1 and CDR2 (germline): SGHNT, YENEEA. The CDR3 sequence: CASSPVFYEQYF. DNA for the CDR3: TGTGCCAGCAGCCCGGTCTTTTACGAGCAGTACTTC. The full variable domain, rest sourced from reference TRBV11-3 and TRBJ2-7, is EAGVVQSPRYKIIEKKQPVAFWCNPISGHNTLYWYLQNLGQGPELLIRYENEEAVDDSQLPKDRFSAERLKGVDSTLKIQPAELGDSAVYLCASSPVFYEQYFGPGTRLTVT.

The rearrangement joins TRBV7-7 to TRBJ2-1; tentatively, D is TRBD1 (6 bases). Germline V gene data show CDR1 as SSHAT and CDR2 as FNYEAQ (reference sequence). The V gene lost 4 bases and the J gene lost 9 bases, with 13 bases spanning the gap. The CDR3 covers 13 residues. The CDR3 DNA sequence: TGTGCCAGCAGCTATAACAGGGATGGTGAGCAGTTCTTC. This sequence encodes CASSYNRDGEQFF. The full variable domain, in which reference TRBV7-7 and TRBJ2-1 provide the parts outside the CDR3, is GAGVSQSPRYKVTKRGQDVTLRCDPISSHATLYWYQQALGQGPEFLTYFNYEAQPDKSGLPSDRFSAERPEGSISTLTIQRTEQRDSAMYRCASSYNRDGEQFFGPGTRLTVL.

The chain couples TRBV4-1 to TRBJ1-4; 9 bases are shared with TRBD1. The junction had 5 bases not matched to a gene; V was cut back by 1 base and J by 8 bases. Per germline, CDR1 MGHRA and CDR2 YSYEKL. This CDR3 is built from 15 residues. The DNA of the CDR3 is TGCGCCAGCAGCCAAGCTGACAGGGGGTCAGAAAAACTGTTTTTT. As protein: CASSQADRGSEKLFF.

The chain uses TRBV5-1 and TRBJ2-3; 9 nucleotides agree with TRBD1. The CDR3 runs to 16 residues. Germline V gene lookup returns CDR1 SGHRS and CDR2 YFSETQ. Unmatched junction bases numbered 9, after V lost 2 bases and J lost 5 bases. In DNA form, the CDR3 reads TGCGCCAGCAGCTTCATACCGGGACAGGGACAAGATACGCAGTATTTT. Translating it yields CASSFIPGQGQDTQYF.

This chain joins TRBV4-2 and TRBJ2-7, with a possible D match to TRBD1 (7 bases). From germline, CDR1 is LGHNA and CDR2 YNFKEQ. V lost 4 bases and J lost 4, with 20 bases in between. The CDR3 sequence is 16 residues long. The CDR3 reads CASSREEGAAPYEQYF. The CDR3 coding sequence is TGTGCCAGCAGCCGTGAGGAGGGGGCGGCCCCTTACGAGCAGTACTTC.

This sequence joins TRBV4-3 and TRBJ2-5; D possibly corresponds to TRBD2 (6 bases). V was cut by 0 bases and J by 5 bases, with 10 bases left in between. From germline, CDR1 is LGHNA and CDR2 YSLEER. The CDR3 covers 14 residues. CDR3 in amino acids: CASSQETRAETQYF. The CDR3 coding sequence is TGCGCCAGCAGCCAAGAGACTAGGGCCGAGACCCAGTACTTC.

The chain carries TRBV5-4 and TRBJ2-2; 11 bases map to TRBD1. Germline V lookup: CDR1 SGHNT, CDR2 YYREEE (reference sequence). The CDR3 contains 15 residues. After removal of 4 bases from V and 4 bases from J, the junction contained 3 bases not matched to a gene. The CDR3 sequence is CASSKGQGGTGELFF. CDR3 nucleotides: TGTGCCAGCAGCAAGGGACAGGGGGGCACCGGGGAGCTGTTTTTT.

The CDR3 DNA reads as TGCGCCAGCAGCCTGGATCCGGGACAGGGGGATGGCTACACCTTC. Protein sequence: CASSLDPGQGDGYTF. This rearrangement joins TRBV5-1 to TRBJ1-2, with 11 positions matching TRBD1. J gave up 6 bases and V 4 bases, and 8 bases lay outside the gene matches. CDR3 size: 15 residues. The germline CDR1 and CDR2 sequences are SGHRS and YFSETQ.

This chain uses TRBV28 with TRBJ2-7, with TRBD2 as a possible D gene (6 bases). The V end lost 11 bases, the J end lost 2 bases, and 19 bases lay between the germline ends. The germline gives CDR1 MDHEN, CDR2 SYDVKM. The CDR3 has 14 amino acids. In DNA, the CDR3 is TGTGCCTCAGGGACCGGGACTCCGCCCTACGAGCAGTACTTC. It yields the protein CASGTGTPPYEQYF.

The J gene is TRBJ2-7, the V gene TRBV7-2; 14 bases agree with TRBD2. The germline V gene has CDR1 SGHTA and CDR2 FQGNSA. The trim removed 4 bases at V and 0 bases at J, leaving 11 bases unmatched. This CDR3 contains 19 residues. The CDR3 here is CASSSGLAGGKALSYEQYF. CDR3 DNA sequence: TGTGCCAGCAGCTCAGGACTAGCGGGAGGAAAGGCCCTCTCCTACGAGCAGTACTTC.

The chain has TRBV11-2 and TRBJ1-6, with TRBD1 as a possible D gene (5 bases). The CDR3 spans 14 residues. The germline V gene has CDR1 SGHAT and CDR2 FQNNGV. Deletions cut 5 bases from V and 8 bases from J, with 13 bases between. Here the CDR3 reads CASSLTWGDSPLHF. CDR3 DNA sequence: TGTGCCAGCAGCCTAACCTGGGGGGATTCACCCCTCCACTTT.

This clone appeared a single time. V gene TRBV28 combines with J gene TRBJ1-1; no definite D call. The CDR3 contains 11 residues. Trimming took off 6 bases at V and 7 bases at J, with 9 bases between the two ends. The germline gives CDR1 MDHEN, CDR2 SYDVKM. CDR3 in DNA: TGTGCCAGCAGCATACGGGGTGAAGCTTTCTTT. This translates into CASSIRGEAFF. Complete variable domain (other parts from reference TRBV28 and TRBJ1-1): DVKVTQSSRYLVKRTGEKVFLECVQDMDHENMFWYRQDPGLGLRLIYFSYDVKMKEKGDIPEGYSVSREKKERFSLILESASTNQTSMYLCASSIRGEAFFGQGTRLTVV.

The rearrangement uses TRBV12-5 and TRBJ1-3; D is uncertain. The CDR3 consists of 13 residues. Trimming cost V 2 bases and J 8 bases, with 10 bases left between them. The V gene's germline CDR1 is LGHNT and CDR2 FRNRAP. CDR3 DNA: TGTGCTAGTGGTTTGCATCCGGTCGACACCATATATTTT. Its translation is CASGLHPVDTIYF.

The rearrangement joins TRBV2 to TRBJ1-2; possibly TRBD1 for D (5 bases). Germline loops: CDR1 SNHLY, CDR2 FYNNEI. The CDR3 has 15 amino acids. V was cut by 3 bases and J by 4 bases, with 15 bases left in between. In DNA form, the CDR3 reads TGTGCCAGCAGTGACTTCCAGGGAGGAATCTATGGCTACACCTTC. Amino acids: CASSDFQGGIYGYTF.

A single count supports this clone. The rearrangement uses TRBV18 and TRBJ2-3; tentative D call: TRBD1 (6 bases). CDR1 is KGHSH, CDR2 LQKENI, per germline. Deletions cut 0 bases from V and 6 bases from J, with 10 bases between. This CDR3 has 14 residues. The CDR3 nucleotides read TGTGCCAGCTCACCACCAGGGGGTCGGGATACGCAGTATTTT. Translation: CASSPPGGRDTQYF.

The V call is TRBV7-9, the J call TRBJ2-7; the match to TRBD2 covers 13 bases. Germline V gives CDR1 SEHNR, CDR2 FQNEAQ (reference sequence). Losses at the gene ends were 4 bases for V and 5 bases for J; bases not matched to a gene: 2. The CDR3 is made up of 14 amino acids. As DNA, the CDR3 is TGTGCCAGCAGCTCCGGGACTAGCGGGGACGAGCAGTACTTC. The encoded protein is CASSSGTSGDEQYF.

The chain employs TRBV19 and TRBJ1-5, with D hard to call. V was clipped by 11 bases and J by 4 bases, with 21 bases between them. CDR1 is LNHDA, CDR2 SQIVND, per germline (reference sequence). The length of the CDR3 is 15 residues. The DNA for the CDR3 is TGTGCCGTTGGCCCTCGACCTGAGGAGAATCAGCCCCAGCATTTT. This encodes CAVGPRPEENQPQHF.

V gene TRBV5-6 combines with J gene TRBJ1-1; TRBD1 aligns across 9 bases. Germline CDR1 is SGHDT and CDR2 is YYEEEE. The CDR3 has 15 residues. V lost 5 bases, J lost 1 base, and 6 bases stayed unmatched. This chain's CDR3 is CASRGGTGRNTEAFF. The CDR3 nucleotides read TGTGCCAGCAGGGGCGGGACAGGGAGGAACACTGAAGCTTTCTTT.

This clone was seen just once. This sequence joins TRBV5-4 and TRBJ2-7; 8 bases match TRBD1. The trim removed 3 bases at V and 2 bases at J, leaving 1 base unmatched. The CDR3 covers 13 residues. In germline, CDR1 is SGHNT, CDR2 YYREEE (reference sequence). The CDR3 sequence is CASSSTGAYEQYF. CDR3 in DNA: TGTGCCAGCAGCTCGACAGGGGCCTACGAGCAGTACTTC.

This chain joins TRBV2 and TRBJ1-4, with D hard to call. This CDR3 comprises 11 residues. Per germline, CDR1 SNHLY and CDR2 FYNNEI. V was clipped by 10 bases and J by 2 bases, with 5 bases between them. The CDR3 here is CATNTNEKLFF. CDR3 in DNA: TGTGCCACCAATACTAATGAAAAACTGTTTTTT.